These T cell receptor beta chains were read from a single sample in a study of blood T cell repertoires in COVID-19. Method: immunoSEQ multiplex PCR; TCRdb's copy keeps in-frame clones and lacks some. This table has roughly 120,000 clones, roughly 84% appearing once. The sample consisted of peripheral blood. These receptors were taken from a woman aged 65 to 85 with acute or convalescent COVID-19. The CDR3 runs from the conserved cysteine through the conserved F or W. D genes are given only for firm matches. Size is stated for part of the rows, as once, few or many counts, or as a class when the clone is expanded.

size	V	D	J	DNA	CDR3
-	TRBV6-1	TRBD1	TRBJ2-5	TGTGCCAGCAGTGAAGTTGGCAGGGGGCGGGAGACCCAGTACTTC	CASSEVGRGRETQYF
-	TRBV4-2	-	TRBJ1-6	TGTGCCAGCAGCCAAGCGGCAGGGGAAAATTCACCCCTCCACTTT	CASSQAAGENSPLHF
-	TRBV6-2/TRBV6-3	TRBD1	TRBJ1-5	TGTGCCAGCAGCCCTCGGGGACAGGGGAGGCATCAGCCCCAGCATTTT	CASSPRGQGRHQPQHF
many	TRBV27	TRBD1	TRBJ1-2	TGTGCCAGCAGTTTATCAACAGGGGTAGGAGGCTACACCTTC	CASSLSTGVGGYTF
-	TRBV5-6	-	TRBJ1-5	TGTGCCAGCAGCTTCGGCCTTGAGGGGCCCCAGCATTTT	CASSFGLEGPQHF
-	TRBV5-1	-	TRBJ1-4	TGCGCCAGCAGCTTGCGGGTCGGGGGAGGAGCTGAAAAACTGTTTTTT	CASSLRVGGGAEKLFF
-	TRBV19	TRBD2	TRBJ2-5	TGTGCCAGTAGTATAGGGACTAGCGGGGCAGAGACCCAGTACTTC	CASSIGTSGAETQYF
-	TRBV7-8	TRBD2	TRBJ2-1	TGTGCCAGCAGCCGACTAGCGGGATCCAACAATGAGCAGTTCTTC	CASSRLAGSNNEQFF
-	TRBV29-1	TRBD1	TRBJ1-2	TGCAGCGTTGGTACGGACAGGGGGAATGGCTACACCTTC	CSVGTDRGNGYTF
once	TRBV7-9	TRBD2	TRBJ2-2	TGTGCCAGCAGTTTCTTTAGCGGGAGTACCGGGGAGCTGTTTTTT	CASSFFSGSTGELFF
once	TRBV30	-	TRBJ1-5	TGTGCCTGGAGTATGGGTGGGCTTGATCAGCCCCAGCATTTT	CAWSMGGLDQPQHF
once	TRBV3-1/TRBV3-2	-	TRBJ1-3	TGTGCCAGCAGCCAAGGGTACGAGAACACCATATATTTT	CASSQGYENTIYF
few	TRBV2	-	TRBJ1-2	TGTGCCAGCCGGAGGCAAGAAAAAGTAAGGGACTATGGCTACACCTTC	CASRRQEKVRDYGYTF
few	TRBV7-6	-	TRBJ1-1	TGTGCCAGCAGCTCAGATTTTCATGCTGAAGCTTTCTTT	CASSSDFHAEAFF
-	TRBV5-8	-	TRBJ1-2	TGTGCCAGCAGCCCCGGGACATCGGGCTACACCTTC	CASSPGTSGYTF
-	TRBV12-3/TRBV12-4	TRBD1	TRBJ2-7	TGTGCCAGCACCGACAGGGGCTCCTACGAGCAGTACTTC	CASTDRGSYEQYF
-	TRBV9	-	TRBJ2-2	TGTGCCAGCAGCGTAAAATTGTGGACAGCCACGAACACCGGGGAGCTGTTTTTT	CASSVKLWTATNTGELFF
-	TRBV2	-	TRBJ2-3	TGTGCCAGCAGTGAGTCCTTTGACAGCGTGACAGATACGCAGTATTTT	CASSESFDSVTDTQYF
-	TRBV6-5	-	TRBJ1-1	TGTGCCAGCGAGAGCCACTGGAGACAGGAAGCTTTCTTT	CASESHWRQEAFF
-	TRBV12-5	-	TRBJ2-3	TGTGCTAGTGCCCTGGCCGCAGGTAGGACAGATACGCAGTATTTT	CASALAAGRTDTQYF
-	TRBV5-1	TRBD1	TRBJ1-4	TGCGCCAGCAGCTTGGCCCCGGCAGGGGGGAATGAAAAACTGTTTTTT	CASSLAPAGGNEKLFF
once	TRBV6-5	TRBD1	TRBJ2-5	TGTGCCAGCCGCGAACAGGGGCGTTCAGCAGAGACCCAGTACTTC	CASREQGRSAETQYF
few	TRBV20-1	-	TRBJ1-6	TGCAGTGCTAGTGACGGTGGAGATTCACCCCTCCACTTT	CSASDGGDSPLHF
-	TRBV13	-	TRBJ2-2	TGTGCCAGCAGCTTCCCCAGGGGGGATGGCGGGGAGCTGTTTTTT	CASSFPRGDGGELFF
-	TRBV6-5	-	TRBJ2-6	TGTGCCAGCCTCGTGCAGAACTCTGGGGCCAACGTCCTGACTTTC	CASLVQNSGANVLTF
-	TRBV19	-	TRBJ1-2	TGTGCCAGTACGGCAGGGAACTATGGCTACACCTTC	CASTAGNYGYTF
-	TRBV3-1/TRBV3-2	-	TRBJ2-7	TGTGCCAGCAGCCAAGATCGCGCCGCCTACGAGCAGTACTTC	CASSQDRAAYEQYF
-	TRBV11-2	-	TRBJ1-3	TGTGCCAGCAGCCGGACAGAGGGCTTCTCTGGAAACACCATATATTTT	CASSRTEGFSGNTIYF
once	TRBV5-1	-	TRBJ2-2	TGCGCCAGCAGCTTACAGGGAACCGGGGAGCTGTTTTTT	CASSLQGTGELFF
-	TRBV6-1	-	TRBJ1-5	TGTGCCAGCAGTGTATTGGGCAGAGCCAATGCGAGGGGCAATCAGCCCCAGCATTTT	CASSVLGRANARGNQPQHF
-	TRBV3-1/TRBV3-2	-	TRBJ1-1	TGTGCCAGCAGCCCCCACAGCGGGCTGAACACTGAAGCTTTCTTT	CASSPHSGLNTEAFF
-	TRBV28	TRBD2	TRBJ2-2	TGTGCGTGCGGACTAGCGGTAAACACCGGGGAGCTGTTTTTT	CACGLAVNTGELFF
-	TRBV19	TRBD2	TRBJ2-7	TGTGCCAGTAGTCCGGGGACTAGCGGGATGTCCTACGAGCAGTACTTC	CASSPGTSGMSYEQYF
-	TRBV7-8	TRBD1	TRBJ1-2	TGTGCCAGCAGCGGGACAGGGTTCGGCTATGGCTACACCTTC	CASSGTGFGYGYTF
once	TRBV6-1	TRBD2	TRBJ2-5	TGTGCCAGCAGTGAAGAGGCTAGCGGGAGGGCCTGGGAGACCCAGTACTTC	CASSEEASGRAWETQYF
-	TRBV20-1	-	TRBJ1-1	TGCAGTGCTAGTCCGGGGAGCCCGAACACTGAAGCTTTCTTT	CSASPGSPNTEAFF
-	TRBV19	-	TRBJ1-1	TGTGCCAGTAGTATAGATCCAGAGAACACTGAAGCTTTCTTT	CASSIDPENTEAFF
-	TRBV4-1	TRBD2	TRBJ2-7	TGCGCCAGCAGCCAAGCCTTTAGCGGGAGTGGTTACGAGCAGTACTTC	CASSQAFSGSGYEQYF
-	TRBV12-5	TRBD1	TRBJ2-5	TGTGCTAGTGCCAGGGACAGGGTAGAAGAGACCCAGTACTTC	CASARDRVEETQYF
-	TRBV7-6	TRBD1	TRBJ2-2	TGTGCCAGCAGCTTAAACAGGGGAAACACCGGGGAGCTGTTTTTT	CASSLNRGNTGELFF
-	TRBV10-3	-	TRBJ1-1	TGTGCCATCAGTGACGGTCCCGAAACTGAAGCTTTCTTT	CAISDGPETEAFF
-	TRBV27	TRBD2	TRBJ2-1	TGTGCCAGCAGTTTATCTCCCCCTACTAGCGGGAGGTGGGATGAGCAGTTCTTC	CASSLSPPTSGRWDEQFF
-	TRBV7-8	TRBD1	TRBJ2-7	TGTGCCAGCAGCGGCAGGGACAGGCATCTCGAGCAGTACTTC	CASSGRDRHLEQYF
-	TRBV7-9	TRBD2	TRBJ2-1	TGTGCCAGCAGCGCAGGACTAGCGGGTGCCTACAATGAGCAGTTCTTC	CASSAGLAGAYNEQFF
-	TRBV15	-	TRBJ1-2	TGTGCCACCAGCAGACCACGACAAATCTATGGCTACACCTTC	CATSRPRQIYGYTF
-	TRBV16	-	TRBJ2-4	TGTGCCAGCAGCCAGGGCAGCCGGCGAGACATTCAGTACTTC	CASSQGSRRDIQYF
-	TRBV27	TRBD2	TRBJ2-1	TGTGCCAGCAGTTTATCGGCGGGGGGCGCGGACAATGAGCAGTTCTTC	CASSLSAGGADNEQFF
-	TRBV3-1/TRBV3-2	-	TRBJ2-1	TGTGCCAGCAGCCAAGGAGAGGCTCAGCAGTTCTTC	CASSQGEAQQFF
-	TRBV5-5	-	TRBJ2-2	TGTGCCAGCAGCTTGGACGCGGGGACCGGGGAGCTGTTTTTT	CASSLDAGTGELFF
-	TRBV3-1/TRBV3-2	-	TRBJ2-7	TGTGCCAGCAGCCAAGGGACAGCCGACGCCCCTACCTACGAGCAGTACTTC	CASSQGTADAPTYEQYF
-	TRBV6-6	-	TRBJ1-4	TGTGCCAGCAGCCGACAGGAAAAACTGTTTTTT	CASSRQEKLFF
-	TRBV30	-	TRBJ1-5	TGTGCCTGGAGTGTACCCGGGAATCAGCCCCAGCATTTT	CAWSVPGNQPQHF
-	TRBV4-1	-	TRBJ1-4	TGCGCCAGCAGCCAAGTTCGGGTTTCGGTATACGGTGAAAAACTGTTTTTT	CASSQVRVSVYGEKLFF
-	TRBV2	-	TRBJ1-2	TGTGCCAGCAGTGAAGCGTGGGCAGGGCACACCTTC	CASSEAWAGHTF
few	TRBV19	TRBD1	TRBJ2-1	TGTGCCAGTAGTCCCCGACAGGGGGGGTACAATGAGCAGTTCTTC	CASSPRQGGYNEQFF
few	TRBV10-3	-	TRBJ1-4	TGTGCCATCAGTGGGACAGCAACTAATGAAAAACTGTTTTTT	CAISGTATNEKLFF